This T cell receptor beta chain is drawn from a study of T cells in Graves' hyperthyroidism and ophthalmopathy. Using RNA transcripts as the source, TCR beta CDR3 regions were amplified. HTBI primers drove first-round RT-PCR of the TCR CDR3. TCRdb re-called the multiplex PCR reads with MiXCR, one entry per CDR3 protein. The sample contains around 440,000 distinct CDR3 sequences, around 16% of which appear only once. Absent ophthalmopathy progression within 18 months defined stable Graves' hyperthyroidism. Regarding the study as a whole: Blood also contained most expanded thyroid clonotypes above 0.001. A 13 V-J model separated ophthalmopathy from stable hyperthyroidism.

This clonotype was seen more than once but under ten times. The antigen is undetermined. Sequencing was done on a sample of blood. The sequence derives from a woman aged 18-35 years with Graves' hyperthyroidism.

The CDR3 bases are TGTGCCAGCAGCCGGGGGCTTATGACTGAAGCTTTCTTT. Its translation is CASSRGLMTEAFF. The chain joins TRBV7-9 to TRBJ1-1, with D tentatively TRBD1 (6 bases). Germline V lookup: CDR1 SEHNR, CDR2 FQNEAQ (reference sequence). Trimming took off 5 bases at V and 5 bases at J, with 12 bases between the two ends. The CDR3 has 13 amino acids.